This TCR beta chain appears in the sequencing data of a study of breast tumors, draining lymph nodes, adjacent tissues. The V end was cut by 1 base, the J end by 3 bases, with 4 bases between. The CDR3 has 12 residues. CDR1 and CDR2 from the germline V gene are DFQATT and SNEGSKA (reference sequence). Study-wide findings and caveats: Most tumor T cells seemingly derive from lymph node, then expand in tumor. Tumor T cell lymph node origin was a supported hypothesis, not proven. Luminal-like breast cancer showed significantly greater tumor-nontumor repertoire similarity than basal-like breast cancer did.

At least ten counts were recorded for this clonotype. The target antigen is unknown. Axillary draining lymph nodes of breast cancer patients supplied the node samples. TCRdb recomputed calls from the multiplex PCR reads with MiXCR, one row per CDR3 protein. The top ten clones hold more than 0.95% of a sample with about 270,000 distinct CDR3 sequences, about 33% of them seen once. The gene calls are TRBV20-1 and TRBJ1-3; D is unresolved. The source material was axillary lymph node tissue. The sequence was collected from a female donor with breast cancer. Some clones in this sample may be carry-over from other donors' samples. CDR3 sequence: CSARGGGNTIYF. The CDR3, as DNA: TGCAGTGCTAGAGGAGGTGGAAACACCATATATTTT.